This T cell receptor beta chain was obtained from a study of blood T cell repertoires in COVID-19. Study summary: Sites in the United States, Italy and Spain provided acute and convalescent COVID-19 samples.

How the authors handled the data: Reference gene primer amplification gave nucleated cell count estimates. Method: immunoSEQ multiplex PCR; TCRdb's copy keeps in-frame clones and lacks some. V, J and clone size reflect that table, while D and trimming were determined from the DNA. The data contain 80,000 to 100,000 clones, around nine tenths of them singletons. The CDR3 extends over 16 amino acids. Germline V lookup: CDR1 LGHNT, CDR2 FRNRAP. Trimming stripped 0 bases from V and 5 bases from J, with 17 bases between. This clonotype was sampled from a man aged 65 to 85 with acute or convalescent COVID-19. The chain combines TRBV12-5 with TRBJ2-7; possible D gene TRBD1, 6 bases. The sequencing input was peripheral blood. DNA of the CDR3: TGTGCTAGTGGTTTGGTACTGCTAGGGACATTCCACGAGCAGTACTTC. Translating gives CASGLVLLGTFHEQYF.